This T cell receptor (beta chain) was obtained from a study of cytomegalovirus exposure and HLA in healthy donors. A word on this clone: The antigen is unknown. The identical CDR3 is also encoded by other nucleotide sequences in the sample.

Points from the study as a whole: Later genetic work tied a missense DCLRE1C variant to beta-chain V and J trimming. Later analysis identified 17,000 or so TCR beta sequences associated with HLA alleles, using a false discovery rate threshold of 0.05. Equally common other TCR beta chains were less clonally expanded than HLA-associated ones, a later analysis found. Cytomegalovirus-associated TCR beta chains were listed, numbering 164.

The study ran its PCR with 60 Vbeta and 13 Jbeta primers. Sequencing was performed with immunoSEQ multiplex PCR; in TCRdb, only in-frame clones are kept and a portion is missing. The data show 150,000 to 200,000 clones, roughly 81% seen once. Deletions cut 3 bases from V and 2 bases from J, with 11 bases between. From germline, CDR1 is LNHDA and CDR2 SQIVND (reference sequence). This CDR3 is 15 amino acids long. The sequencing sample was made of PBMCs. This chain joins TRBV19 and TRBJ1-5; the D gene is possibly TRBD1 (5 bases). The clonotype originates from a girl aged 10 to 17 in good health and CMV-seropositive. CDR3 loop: CASSIRGGGNQPQHF. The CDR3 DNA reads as TGTGCCAGTAGTATCAGAGGAGGGGGCAATCAGCCCCAGCATTTT.